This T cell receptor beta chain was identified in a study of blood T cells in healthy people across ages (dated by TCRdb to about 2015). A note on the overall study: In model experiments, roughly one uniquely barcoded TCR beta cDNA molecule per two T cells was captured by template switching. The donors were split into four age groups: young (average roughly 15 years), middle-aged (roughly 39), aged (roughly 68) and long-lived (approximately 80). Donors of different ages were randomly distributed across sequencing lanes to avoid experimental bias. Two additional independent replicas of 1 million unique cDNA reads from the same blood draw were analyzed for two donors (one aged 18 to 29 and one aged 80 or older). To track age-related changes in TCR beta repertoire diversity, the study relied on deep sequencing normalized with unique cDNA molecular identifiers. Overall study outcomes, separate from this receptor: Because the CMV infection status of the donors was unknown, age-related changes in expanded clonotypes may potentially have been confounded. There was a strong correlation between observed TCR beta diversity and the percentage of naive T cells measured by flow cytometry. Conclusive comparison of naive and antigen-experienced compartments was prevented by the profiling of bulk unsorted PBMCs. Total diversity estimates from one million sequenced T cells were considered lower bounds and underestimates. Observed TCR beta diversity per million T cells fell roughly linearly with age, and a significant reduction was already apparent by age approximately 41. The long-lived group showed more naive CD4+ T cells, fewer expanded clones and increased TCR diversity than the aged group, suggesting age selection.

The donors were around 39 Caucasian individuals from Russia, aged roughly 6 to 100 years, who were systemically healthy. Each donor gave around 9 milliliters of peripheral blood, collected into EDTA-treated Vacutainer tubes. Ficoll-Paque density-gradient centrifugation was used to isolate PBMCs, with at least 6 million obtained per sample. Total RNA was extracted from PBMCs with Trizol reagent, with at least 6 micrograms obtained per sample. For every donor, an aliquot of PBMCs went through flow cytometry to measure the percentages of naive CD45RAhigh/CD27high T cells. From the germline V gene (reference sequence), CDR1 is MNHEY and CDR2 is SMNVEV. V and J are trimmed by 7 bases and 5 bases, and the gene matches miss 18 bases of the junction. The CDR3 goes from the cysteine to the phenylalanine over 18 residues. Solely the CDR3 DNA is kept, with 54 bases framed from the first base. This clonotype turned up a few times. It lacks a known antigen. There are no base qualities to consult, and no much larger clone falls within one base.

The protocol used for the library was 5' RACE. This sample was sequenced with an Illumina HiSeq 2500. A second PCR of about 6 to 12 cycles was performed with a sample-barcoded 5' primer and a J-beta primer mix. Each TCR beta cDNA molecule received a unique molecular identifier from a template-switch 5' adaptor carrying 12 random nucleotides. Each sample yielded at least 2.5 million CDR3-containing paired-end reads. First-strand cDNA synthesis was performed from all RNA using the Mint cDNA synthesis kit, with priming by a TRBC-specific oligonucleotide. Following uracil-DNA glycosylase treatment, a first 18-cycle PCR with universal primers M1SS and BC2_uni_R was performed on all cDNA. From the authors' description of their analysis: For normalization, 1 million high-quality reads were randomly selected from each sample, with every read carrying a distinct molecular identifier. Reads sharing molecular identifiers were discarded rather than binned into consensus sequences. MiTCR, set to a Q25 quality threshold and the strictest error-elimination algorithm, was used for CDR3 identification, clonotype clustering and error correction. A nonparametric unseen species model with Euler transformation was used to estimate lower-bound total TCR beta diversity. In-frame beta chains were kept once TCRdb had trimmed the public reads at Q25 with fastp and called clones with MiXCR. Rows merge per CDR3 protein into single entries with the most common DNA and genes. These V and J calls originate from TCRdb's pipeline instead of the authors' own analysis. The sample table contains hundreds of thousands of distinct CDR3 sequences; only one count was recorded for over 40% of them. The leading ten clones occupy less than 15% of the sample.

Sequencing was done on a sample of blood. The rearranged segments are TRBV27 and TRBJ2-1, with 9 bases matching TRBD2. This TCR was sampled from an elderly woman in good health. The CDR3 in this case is CASTSFPRSGSIDNEQFF. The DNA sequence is TGTGCCAGCACCAGTTTCCCTCGTAGCGGGAGTATTGACAATGAGCAGTTCTTC.